The 23 T cell receptor beta chains reported below all come from one sample, sequenced in a study of regulatory T cells in long-lasting Graves disease. Time point meaning: persistent/refractory GD, antithyroid drugs over 5 years with positive TRAb. PBMC-extracted RNA yielded the TCR library. For TCR beta, libraries came from iRepertoire HTBI primers and Arm-PCR of CDR3 regions. MiXCR, run by TCRdb on the multiplex PCR reads, gives a single entry per CDR3 protein. The sample has 350,000 to 450,000 distinct CDR3 sequences, around 21% seen once. The material sequenced was peripheral blood mononuclear cells (PBMCs), taken when the disease was refractory, from a patient treated with antithyroid drugs. The receptors stem from a female donor with Graves disease.

The chain carries TRBV15 and TRBJ2-5, with D perhaps TRBD2 (5 bases). CDR1 and CDR2 (germline): LNHNV, YYDKDF (reference sequence). The CDR3 consists of 11 residues. Trimming removed 4 bases at V and 7 bases at J, with 7 bases between. In nucleotides, the CDR3 is TGTGCCACCAGCATTGAGGGGACCCAGTACTTC. Its protein is CATSIEGTQYF.

This clonotype was seen a handful of times. This chain links TRBV6-1 with TRBJ2-7; 9 bases fit TRBD2. The V segment lost 6 bases and the J segment 6 bases; nucleotides outside the gene matches: 9. The germline V gene has CDR1 MNHNS and CDR2 SASEGT. The CDR3 extends over 14 amino acids. The chain's CDR3 is CASSPAGGPGEQYF. The CDR3 DNA sequence: TGTGCCAGCAGCCCGGCGGGAGGGCCAGGCGAGCAGTACTTC.

This sequence joins TRBV28 and TRBJ1-2; D perhaps matches TRBD1 (6 bases). Between the trimmed V and J ends, which lost 4 bases and 0 bases, there was a span of 12 bases. Germline CDR1 is MDHEN and CDR2 is SYDVKM. The CDR3 covers 15 residues. The CDR3 nucleotides are TGTGCCAGCAGTTCGGGGGCTCGGTCTAACTATGGCTACACCTTC. This encodes CASSSGARSNYGYTF.

This clonotype was seen many times. The chain joins TRBV6-1 to TRBJ1-5; TRBD1 matches 10 bases. The CDR3 is made up of 15 amino acids. Per the germline V gene, CDR1 is MNHNS and CDR2 is SASEGT. Losses at the gene ends were 3 bases for V and 6 bases for J; bases not matched to a gene: 5. The CDR3 DNA follows: TGTGCCAGCAGTGATAGAGGGACAGGGGTTCAGCCCCAGCATTTT. This gives the protein CASSDRGTGVQPQHF.

J is TRBJ2-7 and V is TRBV7-9; 11 bases line up with TRBD2. The J segment lost 5 bases and the V segment lost 4 bases, leaving 16 bases of the junction unmatched. Germline V gene sequence: CDR1 SEHNR, CDR2 FQNEAQ (reference sequence). The CDR3 loop spans 18 amino acids. In nucleotides, the CDR3 is TGTGCCAGCAGCTCTCTAACCAAACTAGCGGGAGCCCTCCACGAGCAGTACTTC. As protein: CASSSLTKLAGALHEQYF.

This clonotype was recorded many times. J is TRBJ1-2 and V is TRBV28, with a possible D match to TRBD1 (6 bases). In germline, CDR1 is MDHEN, CDR2 SYDVKM. Trimming pared 5 bases from V and 2 bases from J, leaving 15 bases between. The CDR3 extends over 15 amino acids. Here the CDR3 reads CASSPEGGPNYGYTF. The CDR3 nucleotides are TGTGCCAGCAGTCCAGAGGGGGGACCGAACTATGGCTACACCTTC.

This CDR3 is CRAWGAPMNTEAFF. In DNA form, the CDR3 reads TGCAGAGCTTGGGGGGCCCCTATGAACACTGAAGCTTTCTTT. The rearrangement uses TRBV20-1 and TRBJ1-1, with D possibly being TRBD1 (6 bases). Germline V gene data show CDR1 as DFQATT and CDR2 as SNEGSKA (reference sequence). The CDR3 length is 14 residues.

The chain uses TRBV28 and TRBJ2-7; D perhaps matches TRBD2 (6 bases). CDR1 and CDR2 from the germline V gene are MDHEN and SYDVKM. Between the trimmed V and J ends, which lost 7 bases and 4 bases, there was a span of 14 bases. The CDR3 is 13 amino acids. The CDR3 region is CASIPQGGYEQYF. CDR3 bases: TGTGCCAGCATCCCCCAGGGAGGATACGAGCAGTACTTC.

This clonotype was seen a handful of times. V and J are TRBV12-3 or TRBV12-4 and TRBJ1-4; the match to TRBD1 covers 12 bases. The CDR3 has 15 residues. V lost 6 bases and J lost 8; bases outside the gene matches: 7. CDR3 in amino acids: CASSPAGQGAEKLFF. The CDR3 DNA reads as TGTGCCAGCAGCCCAGCGGGACAGGGGGCCGAAAAACTGTTTTTT.

In its sample, this clonotype was seen a few times. The J gene is TRBJ1-1, the V gene TRBV24-1, with 9 nucleotides matching TRBD1. Germline trimming cut 0 bases from V and 5 bases from J; bases unmatched to any gene: 9. Germline V lookup: CDR1 KGHDR, CDR2 SFDVKD. This CDR3 has 17 residues. CDR3 sequence (DNA): TGTGCCACCAGTGATTTGCGGGACAGGGAAAATAAAACTGAAGCTTTCTTT. This gives the protein CATSDLRDRENKTEAFF.

Comments on this clonotype: A read error may be the cause here, since a much bigger clone is one base away. The V call is TRBV2, the J call TRBJ2-5; the D gene is possibly TRBD1 (5 bases). The CDR3 contains 13 residues. Between the trimmed V and J ends, which lost 11 bases and 13 bases, there was a span of 26 bases. Germline values: CDR1 SNHLY, CDR2 FYNNEI. CDR3 bases: TGTGCCGTAAAAGGAGACTCGACCAGGGCCCTGTACTTC. Translating it yields CAVKGDSTRALYF.

This clonotype has only a few counts. The chain recombines TRBV30 with TRBJ1-4, with D unresolved. Germline V CDR1 and CDR2: GTSNPN, SVGIG (reference sequence). V was pared by 0 bases and J by 8 bases, with 13 bases between. The CDR3 is made up of 14 amino acids. CDR3: CAWSVTGLTEKLFF. Written as DNA, the CDR3 is TGTGCCTGGAGTGTCACCGGACTGACCGAAAAACTGTTTTTT.

This clonotype was seen only a few times. V and J are TRBV11-2 and TRBJ2-1; D unresolved. The CDR3 spans 13 residues. Trimming took 2 bases from V and 6 from J, leaving 8 bases between them. CDR1 and CDR2 (germline): SGHAT, FQNNGV. In DNA, the CDR3 is TGTGCCAGCAGCTTAAGTTCCCTCAATGAGCAGTTCTTC. Translated: CASSLSSLNEQFF.

This clonotype has just a few counts. The chain has TRBV18 and TRBJ2-2; no firm D call. V lost 4 bases to trimming and J lost 2 bases, with 11 bases between them. Germline loops: CDR1 KGHSH, CDR2 LQKENI. The CDR3 totals 15 residues. CDR3 amino acids: CASSLKGPNTGELFF. CDR3 bases: TGTGCCAGCTCACTGAAGGGCCCAAACACCGGGGAGCTGTTTTTT.

This rearrangement joins TRBV25-1 to TRBJ2-7; D could derive from TRBD1 or TRBD2 (6 bases each). The CDR3 totals 13 residues. The V end was cut by 4 bases, the J end by 7 bases, with 14 bases between. The germline V gene encodes CDR1 MGHDK and CDR2 SYGVNS. DNA for the CDR3: TGTGCCAGCAGTGTTGGGGGGCCTGGTGAGCAGTACTTC. This sequence encodes CASSVGGPGEQYF.

J is TRBJ2-2 and V is TRBV7-3; TRBD2 agrees at 14 bases. The CDR3 length is 20 residues. Germline V lookup: CDR1 SGHTA, CDR2 FQGTGA. V dropped 5 bases and J dropped 4; count of bases not matched to a gene: 15. The CDR3 region has the DNA TGTGCCAGCAGCCTCTACCCCGGGACTAGCGGGAGTTCGGGCACCGGGGAGCTGTTTTTT. This translates into CASSLYPGTSGSSGTGELFF.

This clonotype was observed many times. V and J are TRBV11-2 and TRBJ2-5, with unresolved D. Germline assignment: CDR1 SGHAT and CDR2 FQNNGV. V was cut by 6 bases and J by 5 bases, with 10 bases left in between. The CDR3 runs 12 residues. CDR3 sequence (DNA): TGTGCCAGCAGTGCCCCCCTCGAGACCCAGTACTTC. This sequence encodes CASSAPLETQYF.

This clonotype was counted between two and nine times. The chain joins TRBV7-2 to TRBJ2-2; 7 bases map to TRBD2. Per germline, CDR1 SGHTA and CDR2 FQGNSA. V gave up 3 bases and J gave up 4 bases; unmatched junction bases: 5. This CDR3 is 15 amino acids long. CDR3: CASSLGGSSTGELFF. Written as DNA, the CDR3 is TGTGCCAGCAGCTTGGGCGGGAGTAGCACCGGGGAGCTGTTTTTT.

This clonotype was counted a few times. V gene TRBV12-3 or TRBV12-4 combines with J gene TRBJ2-3, with 12 bases lining up with TRBD2. The CDR3 consists of 17 residues. The J segment lost 5 bases and the V segment lost 6 bases, leaving 12 bases of the junction unmatched. The CDR3 is CASSRRLAGVKGDTQYF. The CDR3 coding sequence is TGTGCCAGCAGCCGGAGACTAGCGGGAGTGAAGGGAGATACGCAGTATTTT.

This clonotype was seen at least ten times. This chain joins TRBV29-1 and TRBJ2-4, with D tentatively TRBD2 (5 bases). V lost 0 bases and J lost 7, with 10 bases in between. The CDR3 consists of 13 residues. Germline CDR1 reads SQVTM; CDR2 reads ANQGSEA. The CDR3 here is CSVEDQTGNIQYF. The CDR3 coding sequence is TGCAGCGTTGAAGACCAAACGGGGAACATTCAGTACTTC.

CDR3 region: CATPFGQGFDTQYF. Written as DNA, the CDR3 is TGTGCCACCCCCTTTGGGCAGGGGTTCGATACGCAGTATTTT. The chain carries TRBV24-1 and TRBJ2-3; possibly TRBD1 for D (6 bases). CDR3 length: 14 residues. CDR1 KGHDR and CDR2 SFDVKD come from the germline V gene. Trimming took off 9 bases at V and 6 bases at J, with 18 bases between the two ends.

The V and J genes are TRBV30 and TRBJ2-5, with D possibly called TRBD1 or TRBD2 (6 bases each). Germline V CDR1 and CDR2: GTSNPN, SVGIG (reference sequence). V lost 0 bases and J lost 6, with 14 bases in between. The CDR3 sequence is 14 residues long. The CDR3, as DNA: TGTGCCTGGAGTGTAGGGGGGCGCGGTAAGACCCAGTACTTC. Translated: CAWSVGGRGKTQYF.

This clonotype came up a few times. The gene calls are TRBV7-3 and TRBJ2-7; 7 bases are a match to TRBD2. Germline CDR1 SGHTA, CDR2 FQGTGA. V lost 5 bases and J lost 2; bases outside the gene matches: 12. The CDR3 spans 16 residues. DNA for the CDR3: TGTGCCAGCAGCCCCGAATGGGGGAGGGCAACCTACGAGCAGTACTTC. Translation gives CASSPEWGRATYEQYF.